This passage covers 7 T cell receptor beta chains from one sample sequenced in a study of tumor-infiltrating lymphocytes in localized non-small cell lung cancer. TCRdb's table, derived via immunoSEQ multiplex PCR, lists solely in-frame clones and lacks some. The sample records some 13,000 clones, around two thirds being singletons. Specimen: uninvolved lung tissue not adjacent to the tumor. The receptors were gathered from a human donor with non-small cell lung cancer.

This clone was counted only a few times. V and J are TRBV27 and TRBJ1-1; D may be TRBD1 (6 bases). V dropped 3 bases and J dropped 0 bases, with 8 bases sitting between them. The CDR3 runs 14 residues. CDR1 is MNHEY, CDR2 SMNVEV, per germline (reference sequence). CDR3 DNA: TGTGCCAGCAGTTTCGGGACACTGAACACTGAAGCTTTCTTT. This gives the protein CASSFGTLNTEAFF.

In regard to this clone: Other DNA sequences of this sample code for an identical CDR3. The chain joins TRBV19 to TRBJ2-2; D possibly corresponds to TRBD1 (5 bases). The CDR3 length is 14 residues. From germline, CDR1 is LNHDA and CDR2 SQIVND (reference sequence). V gave up 6 bases and J gave up 5 bases, with 13 bases separating them. The CDR3 DNA follows: TGTGCCAGTAGCCGCCAGGGAACGACCGGGGAGCTGTTTTTT. It encodes CASSRQGTTGELFF.

This clone appeared once. This chain joins TRBV28 and TRBJ1-5; 8 bases map to TRBD1. The J segment lost 1 base and the V segment lost 4 bases, leaving 6 bases of the junction unmatched. The V gene's germline CDR1 is MDHEN and CDR2 SYDVKM. This CDR3 has 16 residues. This CDR3 is CASSSQGATSNQPQHF. CDR3 sequence (DNA): TGTGCCAGCAGTTCGCAGGGGGCCACAAGCAATCAGCCCCAGCATTTT.

In this sample, this clone turned up a few times. This sequence joins TRBV29-1 and TRBJ2-7; tentative D call: TRBD1 (5 bases). The CDR3 spans 12 residues. CDR1 SQVTM and CDR2 ANQGSEA come from the germline V gene. V dropped 3 bases and J dropped 0 bases, with 6 bases sitting between them. The CDR3 region is CSVEDNSYEQYF. As DNA, the CDR3 is TGCAGCGTTGAGGACAACTCCTACGAGCAGTACTTC.

The genes are TRBV28 and TRBJ2-5, with D tentatively TRBD1 (5 bases). V lost 1 base to trimming and J lost 2 bases, with 8 bases between them. The germline V gene has CDR1 MDHEN and CDR2 SYDVKM. The CDR3 covers 14 residues. The CDR3 loop reads CASSLYAGQETQYF. CDR3 DNA sequence: TGTGCCAGCAGTTTATATGCAGGGCAAGAGACCCAGTACTTC. Together with reference TRBV28 and TRBJ2-5, the CDR3 gives the full variable domain: DVKVTQSSRYLVKRTGEKVFLECVQDMDHENMFWYRQDPGLGLRLIYFSYDVKMKEKGDIPEGYSVSREKKERFSLILESASTNQTSMYLCASSLYAGQETQYFGPGTRLLVL.

This clone has just one count. V gene TRBV15 combines with J gene TRBJ1-5; D unclear. The CDR3 contains 12 residues. Trimming cost V 2 bases and J 4 bases, with 3 bases left between them. Germline V CDR1 and CDR2: LNHNV, YYDKDF (reference sequence). CDR3 amino acids: CATSRQNQPQHF. The CDR3 DNA follows: TGTGCCACCAGCAGACAAAATCAGCCCCAGCATTTT.

This clone was counted only a few times. The chain joins TRBV30 to TRBJ1-6; maybe TRBD1 (6 bases). Deletions cut 5 bases from V and 10 bases from J, with 18 bases between. Germline CDR1 is GTSNPN and CDR2 is SVGIG (reference sequence). The CDR3 spans 14 residues. The CDR3 sequence: CAWSALRGGSPLHF. CDR3 DNA sequence: TGTGCCTGGTCAGCCCTGAGGGGGGGGTCACCCCTCCACTTT.